The rows below give T cell receptor beta chains drawn from one sample of a study of identical twins. TCRdb redid the calling of the 5' RACE reads with MiXCR, one entry per CDR3 protein. The sample contains 450,000 to 500,000 distinct CDR3 sequences, roughly 13% of which appear only once. This same sample was also part of a study on yellow fever vaccine responses in identical twins.

Sequencing was done on a sample of CD4+ T cells sorted from blood. All receptors derive from a woman aged 18-35 years in good health. CDR3s include the opening cysteine and the closing phenylalanine or tryptophan. D genes are given only for firm matches. Rows give clone size only sometimes, using once, few, many, or a class for an expanded clone.

j_gene	v_gene	d_gene	abundance	CDR3nt	CDR3aa
TRBJ2-5	TRBV19	.	.	TGTGCCAGTAGTATGAGCGGAGAGACCCAGTACTTC	CASSMSGETQYF
TRBJ2-7	TRBV16	.	few	TGTGCCAGCAGCTACGGGTATAGGGGGGCGAACTACGAGCAGTACTTC	CASSYGYRGANYEQYF
TRBJ2-5	TRBV5-1	.	.	TGCGCCAGCAGTCGGGCCACCCAAGAGACCCAGTACTTC	CASSRATQETQYF
TRBJ2-2	TRBV12-3/TRBV12-4	.	few	TGTGCCAGCAGTTTAAAAGAGGTGTTCACCGGGGAGCTGTTTTTT	CASSLKEVFTGELFF
TRBJ1-1	TRBV6-2/TRBV6-3	.	few	TGTGCCAGCAGTCCGCTGGGGCAGGGTATCACTGAAGCTTTCTTT	CASSPLGQGITEAFF
TRBJ1-6	TRBV4-2	.	few	TGTGCCAGCAGCCAAGGTTCGGTAATAGATTCACCCCTCCACTTT	CASSQGSVIDSPLHF
TRBJ2-5	TRBV24-1	.	few	TGTGCCACCAGTGATCCACCCGGGACACACTCCCAAGAGACCCAGTACTTC	CATSDPPGTHSQETQYF
TRBJ2-5	TRBV4-2	TRBD1	.	TGTGCCAGCAGCCAAGTTTTGGGACAGGGCCAAGAGACCCAGTACTTC	CASSQVLGQGQETQYF
TRBJ1-1	TRBV28	TRBD1	few	TGTGCCAGCAGTGTATTCCAGACAGGGGGCTCAGCTTTCTTT	CASSVFQTGGSAFF
TRBJ2-7	TRBV20-1	.	.	TGCAGTGCTAGAGGGAAGGGGGGGCACTTCGAGCAGTACTTC	CSARGKGGHFEQYF
TRBJ2-3	TRBV2	.	.	TGTGCCAGCAGTGATCAAGGGGATGAGGGAGATACGCAGTATTTT	CASSDQGDEGDTQYF
TRBJ2-2	TRBV7-2	.	many	TGTGCCAGCAGCTTAGTCGGGGGGAACACCGGGGAGCTGTTTTTT	CASSLVGGNTGELFF
TRBJ2-5	TRBV3-1	.	few	TGTGCCAGCAGCCGAAGGACGGTCGAAGAGACCCAGTACTTC	CASSRRTVEETQYF
TRBJ2-3	TRBV20-1	.	few	TGCAGTGCTAGCGTAGATACGCAGTATTTT	CSASVDTQYF
TRBJ2-7	TRBV7-2	.	many	TGTGCCAGCAGCTTATTGAGCACTTCCTACGAGCAGTACTTC	CASSLLSTSYEQYF
TRBJ2-5	TRBV12-3/TRBV12-4	TRBD1	many	TGTGCCAGCAGTTCTCCCGGGACAGGGCAAGAGACCCAGTACTTC	CASSSPGTGQETQYF
TRBJ2-1	TRBV6-2/TRBV6-3	.	few	TGTGCCAGTAGAAGCCAAAAAGGAAATGAGCAGTTCTTC	CASRSQKGNEQFF
TRBJ2-1	TRBV12-3/TRBV12-4	TRBD2	many	TGTGCCTCACTCGGGGGGAGCTCCTACAATGAGCAGTTCTTC	CASLGGSSYNEQFF
TRBJ2-1	TRBV29-1	TRBD2	.	TGCAGCGTTGAAGGGGCGTGGAGCGGGGGCCACAATGAGCAGTTCTTC	CSVEGAWSGGHNEQFF
TRBJ1-4	TRBV7-9	.	few	TGTGCCAGCAGCCAGGTGGGCAGGGGAGGAGAAAAACTGTTTTTT	CASSQVGRGGEKLFF
TRBJ2-7	TRBV5-1	.	many	TGTGCCAGCAGCTTGTCCCCCTCCTACGAGCAGTACTTC	CASSLSPSYEQYF
TRBJ2-7	TRBV7-3	.	few	TGTGCCAGCAGCTACGGGGCTATGGGGGAGCAGTACTTC	CASSYGAMGEQYF
TRBJ2-7	TRBV7-2	.	.	TGTGCCAGCAGCTTAACCGGGACATTAGGTTACGAGCAGTACTTC	CASSLTGTLGYEQYF
TRBJ2-7	TRBV12-3/TRBV12-4	.	.	TGTGCCAGCAGTTTCCCCTCCTCTGGGCAGTACTTC	CASSFPSSGQYF
TRBJ1-2	TRBV29-1	TRBD1	few	TGCAGCGTTCAGGGGGGAAGCTATGGCTACACCTTC	CSVQGGSYGYTF
TRBJ2-7	TRBV11-2	TRBD1	few	TGTGCCAGCAGCTTAGCCCGACAGGGCCAAAGCTACGAGCAGTACTTC	CASSLARQGQSYEQYF
TRBJ1-2	TRBV7-9	TRBD1	.	TGTGCCAGCAGCTTAGGCCAGGGGGGCCATGGCTACACCTTC	CASSLGQGGHGYTF
TRBJ1-5	TRBV5-4	.	.	TGTGCCAGCAGCTTGTCCGGGGGGCACAATCAGCCCCAGCATTTT	CASSLSGGHNQPQHF
TRBJ2-5	TRBV3-1	TRBD2	.	TGTGCCAGCAGGCGCCCAGGGACTAGCGGGAGTCGAGAGACCCAGTACTTC	CASRRPGTSGSRETQYF